The 27 T cell receptor beta chains reported below all come from one sample, sequenced in a study of OX40 agonist ivuxolimab in advanced cancers. TCRdb keeps only in-frame clones here, not all; method: immunoSEQ multiplex PCR. The table lists 70,000 to 80,000 clones, roughly 90% of them singletons. Source: CD4+ or CD8+ T cells sorted from blood, taken in a trial of the OX40 agonist ivuxolimab. Source of these receptors: an adult with an advanced solid tumor such as melanoma, head and neck, liver or kidney cancer.

The rearrangement uses TRBV4-3 and TRBJ1-5; D unclear. The CDR3 totals 13 residues. V gave up 0 bases and J gave up 6 bases, with 6 bases separating them. CDR1 and CDR2 (germline): LGHNA, YSLEER. Here the CDR3 reads CASSQDISQPQHF. CDR3 coding DNA: TGCGCCAGCAGCCAAGATATAAGTCAGCCCCAGCATTTT.

The chain employs TRBV11-3 and TRBJ2-3; no reliable D call. Germline CDR1 reads SGHNT; CDR2 reads YENEEA. V lost 1 base and J lost 4, with 6 bases in between. The CDR3 covers 13 residues. The CDR3 bases are TGTGCCAGCAGCTTAGTAGCATCAGATACGCAGTATTTT. Translated: CASSLVASDTQYF.

The chain recombines TRBV6-1 with TRBJ1-2; D gene uncertain. The germline gives CDR1 MNHNS, CDR2 SASEGT. CDR3 length equals 16 residues. The germline V and J ends were trimmed by 2 bases and 3 bases, with 16 bases remaining between them. The CDR3 nucleotides read TGTGCCAGCAGTGAACTCCTTGAGGCGAGGGACTATGGCTACACCTTC. This codes for CASSELLEARDYGYTF.

This sequence joins TRBV29-1 and TRBJ2-1; D possibly uses TRBD1 or TRBD2 (6 bases each). The germline V gene has CDR1 SQVTM and CDR2 ANQGSEA. Trimming left V 5 bases short and J 10 bases short, with 27 bases between. The length of the CDR3 is 16 residues. The CDR3 sequence is CSVQGSREVSMGEQFF. CDR3 in DNA: TGCAGCGTTCAGGGGTCCAGGGAGGTTTCCATGGGGGAGCAGTTCTTC.

This clone has just one count. The rearrangement joins TRBV27 to TRBJ2-5, with 7 bases fitting TRBD2. Germline values: CDR1 MNHEY, CDR2 SMNVEV (reference sequence). After removal of 2 bases from V and 5 bases from J, the junction contained 2 bases not matched to a gene. CDR3 length equals 13 residues. The DNA of the CDR3 is TGTGCCAGCAGTTTACAGGGAGGGGAGACCCAGTACTTC. It codes for CASSLQGGETQYF.

The V gene is TRBV30, the J gene TRBJ1-2, with 7 bases that match TRBD1. J was trimmed by 5 bases and V by 2 bases; bases with no gene match: 8. Germline V gene lookup returns CDR1 GTSNPN and CDR2 SVGIG (reference sequence). The CDR3 totals 14 residues. CDR3 loop: CAWSSTGIGYGYTF. In DNA form, the CDR3 reads TGTGCCTGGAGTTCGACAGGGATCGGTTATGGCTACACCTTC.

Here the CDR3 reads CASSLAGSTGELFF. In DNA form, the CDR3 reads TGTGCCAGCAGCTTAGCTGGGTCCACCGGGGAGCTGTTTTTT. The V and J genes are TRBV7-9 and TRBJ2-2; D uncertain. Trimming took off 0 bases at V and 4 bases at J, with 6 bases between the two ends. The CDR3 is 14 amino acids. Looked up from germline, CDR1 is SEHNR and CDR2 is FQNEAQ (reference sequence).

The V and J genes are TRBV27 and TRBJ1-4; no clear D. The germline gives CDR1 MNHEY, CDR2 SMNVEV (reference sequence). The V end was cut by 0 bases, the J end by 0 bases, with 8 bases between. The CDR3 contains 16 residues. This CDR3 reads CASSLSRGSTNEKLFF. The CDR3 DNA reads TGTGCCAGCAGTTTATCTCGAGGGTCAACTAATGAAAAACTGTTTTTT.

This chain links TRBV19 with TRBJ2-1, with D possibly being TRBD1 (6 bases). V was cut by 5 bases and J by 6 bases, with 17 bases left in between. CDR3 length: 15 amino acids. The germline V gene has CDR1 LNHDA and CDR2 SQIVND (reference sequence). DNA for the CDR3: TGTGCCAGTAGTCCCTGGCAGGGGACGGGCAATGAGCAGTTCTTC. This translates into CASSPWQGTGNEQFF. Full variable domain (missing parts from reference TRBV19 and TRBJ2-1): DGGITQSPKYLFRKEGQNVTLSCEQNLNHDAMYWYRQDPGQGLRLIYYSQIVNDFQKGDIAEGYSVSREKKESFPLTVTSAQKNPTAFYLCASSPWQGTGNEQFFGPGTRLTVL.

This sequence joins TRBV6-5 and TRBJ1-4, with 7 bases lining up with TRBD1. There are 15 residues in the CDR3. Per germline, CDR1 MNHEY and CDR2 SVGAGI. After removal of 6 bases from V and 5 bases from J, the junction contained 9 bases not matched to a gene. The DNA of the CDR3 is TGTGCCAGCAGACCCCAGGGGGTAACCAATGAAAAACTGTTTTTT. It is translated as CASRPQGVTNEKLFF.

The chain carries TRBV30 and TRBJ1-6, with D possibly TRBD1 on 5 matching bases. Trimming removed 1 base at V and 7 bases at J, with 8 bases between. CDR3 length: 13 residues. Germline CDR1 reads GTSNPN; CDR2 reads SVGIG (reference sequence). The CDR3: CAWSGQGNSPLHF. The DNA of the CDR3 is TGTGCCTGGAGTGGCCAGGGAAATTCACCCCTCCACTTT.

The rearrangement links TRBV18 to TRBJ1-5; 7 bases fit TRBD1. CDR3 size: 15 residues. Germline V lookup: CDR1 KGHSH, CDR2 LQKENI. V trimming: 5 bases; J trimming: 7 bases; junction bases outside the gene matches: 11. The DNA of the CDR3 is TGTGCCAGCTCATCAACAGGGGAGGAAGGACAGCCCCAGCATTTT. Protein sequence: CASSSTGEEGQPQHF.

The chain combines TRBV27 with TRBJ2-5, with D hard to call. The germline gives CDR1 MNHEY, CDR2 SMNVEV (reference sequence). Trimming stripped 6 bases from V and 7 bases from J, with 21 bases between. This CDR3 contains 15 residues. The CDR3 reads CASRPSPQVPGTQYF. The CDR3 DNA is TGTGCCAGCAGACCCTCGCCGCAGGTTCCAGGGACCCAGTACTTC.

The rearrangement joins TRBV7-9 to TRBJ1-5; D is uncertain. V dropped 0 bases and J dropped 9 bases, with 12 bases sitting between them. The V gene's germline CDR1 is SEHNR and CDR2 FQNEAQ (reference sequence). CDR3 length: 14 residues. Written as DNA, the CDR3 is TGTGCCAGCAGCTTAGCCGCCGCGGTTGGGCCCCAGCATTTT. This gives the protein CASSLAAAVGPQHF.

The V call is TRBV29-1, the J call TRBJ2-5; 8 bases match TRBD1. Looked up from germline, CDR1 is SQVTM and CDR2 is ANQGSEA. The CDR3 runs 12 residues. V dropped 7 bases and J dropped 3; count of bases not matched to a gene: 4. Here the CDR3 DNA reads TGCAGCGGTGGACAGGGCGAAGAGACCCAGTACTTC. Its translation: CSGGQGEETQYF.

The CDR3 is CASSRSGTNYEQYF. In DNA, the CDR3 is TGTGCCAGCAGCCGTAGCGGGACCAACTACGAGCAGTACTTC. The J gene is TRBJ2-7, the V gene TRBV7-9; the match to TRBD2 covers 8 bases. In germline, CDR1 is SEHNR, CDR2 FQNEAQ (reference sequence). The CDR3 has 14 amino acids. V trimming: 5 bases; J trimming: 3 bases; junction bases outside the gene matches: 6.

The chain joins TRBV5-5 to TRBJ2-1; 11 nucleotides agree with TRBD2. With V trimmed by 4 bases and J by 15 bases, 12 bases remained unmatched. The CDR3 extends over 14 amino acids. Germline CDR1 SGHKS, CDR2 YYEKEE (reference sequence). The CDR3 DNA follows: TGTGCCAGCAGCCCACTAGCGGGAGAAGAGGTGCGGTTCTTC. It yields the protein CASSPLAGEEVRFF.

This clone was seen only once. The V and J genes are TRBV19 and TRBJ1-1, with 11 bases that match TRBD1. CDR3 size: 15 residues. The germline V gene encodes CDR1 LNHDA and CDR2 SQIVND (reference sequence). The junction had 7 bases not matched to a gene; V was cut back by 7 bases and J by 3 bases. Written as DNA, the CDR3 is TGTGCCAGTACTAGGACAGGGGGCTTAGACACTGAAGCTTTCTTT. It is translated as CASTRTGGLDTEAFF.

The chain is built from TRBV10-3 and TRBJ2-7; D unresolved. CDR1 and CDR2 (germline): ENHRY, SYGVKD. With 3 bases removed from V and 3 bases from J, the gap between germline ends came to 9 bases. This CDR3 has 13 residues. The CDR3 DNA reads TGTGCCATCAGTGATGTTCAGATCTACGAGCAGTACTTC. Protein sequence: CAISDVQIYEQYF.

This clone occurred once. CDR3 protein: CASSPGRWRETQYF. Written as DNA, the CDR3 is TGTGCCAGCAGCCCCGGGAGGTGGAGGGAGACCCAGTACTTC. The chain carries TRBV5-8 and TRBJ2-5; 7 bases map to TRBD2. With 4 bases clipped from V and 5 bases from J, the junction kept 8 bases outside the gene matches. The length of the CDR3 is 14 residues. CDR1 is SGHTS, CDR2 YDEGEE, per germline.

The V call is TRBV5-4, the J call TRBJ2-5, with D possibly being TRBD1 (6 bases). V lost 0 bases, J lost 2 bases, and 11 bases lay in between. Germline CDR1 SGHNT, CDR2 YYREEE (reference sequence). This CDR3 comprises 15 residues. CDR3 residues: CASSLDVRGQETQYF. The CDR3 DNA reads as TGTGCCAGCAGCTTGGATGTCAGGGGACAAGAGACCCAGTACTTC.

As for this clone: The sample holds other DNA sequences that translate to the same CDR3. The chain links TRBV2 to TRBJ2-7; D remains ambiguous. CDR1 and CDR2 from the germline V gene are SNHLY and FYNNEI. The CDR3 is made up of 11 amino acids. Trimming took 1 base from V and 6 from J, leaving 4 bases between them. CDR3 coding DNA: TGTGCCAGCAGTGAAGGGGGCGAGCAGTACTTC. Its protein product is CASSEGGEQYF. The full variable domain, rest sourced from reference TRBV2 and TRBJ2-7, is EPEVTQTPSHQVTQMGQEVILRCVPISNHLYFYWYRQILGQKVEFLVSFYNNEISEKSEIFDDQFSVERPDGSNFTLKIRSTKLEDSAMYFCASSEGGEQYFGPGTRLTVT.

The chain joins TRBV11-2 to TRBJ2-1, with D unclear. Deletions cut 1 base from V and 10 bases from J, with 11 bases between. The germline gives CDR1 SGHAT, CDR2 FQNNGV. This CDR3 has 13 residues. The CDR3 loop reads CASSLGGVVEQFF. The CDR3, as DNA: TGTGCCAGCAGCTTAGGAGGCGTAGTCGAGCAGTTCTTC.

The chain recombines TRBV29-1 with TRBJ2-7, with 7 bases matching TRBD1. With V trimmed by 2 bases and J by 6 bases, 7 bases remained unmatched. The CDR3 is 13 residues long. Germline V gene data show CDR1 as SQVTM and CDR2 as ANQGSEA. The CDR3 sequence: CSVESLTGSEQYF. CDR3 coding DNA: TGCAGCGTTGAAAGCTTGACAGGGTCCGAGCAGTACTTC.

This sequence joins TRBV15 and TRBJ2-2; the D gene is possibly TRBD2 (5 bases). The germline V gene encodes CDR1 LNHNV and CDR2 YYDKDF (reference sequence). V was cut by 0 bases and J by 1 base, with 6 bases left in between. The CDR3 totals 15 residues. CDR3 DNA: TGTGCCACCAGCAGAGATCGGGGGAACACCGGGGAGCTGTTTTTT. Translation: CATSRDRGNTGELFF.

The rearrangement uses TRBV7-2 and TRBJ1-1; D ambiguous. Trimming left V 7 bases short and J 5 bases short, with 11 bases between. Germline V gene data show CDR1 as SGHTA and CDR2 as FQGNSA. The CDR3 has 12 residues. The CDR3 region is CASIGLGTEAFF. Written as DNA, the CDR3 is TGTGCCAGCATCGGGCTGGGGACTGAAGCTTTCTTT.

V and J are TRBV9 and TRBJ1-3; D call uncertain. The CDR3 is 13 residues long. Per the germline V gene, CDR1 is SGDLS and CDR2 is YYNGEE. The V end was cut by 4 bases, the J end by 2 bases, with 7 bases between. CDR3 residues: CASSRNAGNTIYF. CDR3 in DNA: TGTGCCAGCAGCCGGAACGCTGGAAACACCATATATTTT.